The clone carrying this TCR beta chain was observed a few times. Antigen unknown. 5'RACE primed at constant segments yielded TCR alpha and TCR beta cDNA libraries bearing sample barcodes and UMIs. TCRdb fed the 5' RACE reads into MiXCR, producing one record per CDR3 protein. The table lists about 68,000 distinct CDR3 sequences, about a sixth of them singletons. This entry is derived from a study of T-cell memory formation after mild COVID-19. Study overall: Most TCR clusters belonged to a single donor. Study-wide results and limits: Largely, contracting CD4+ clones fell within CM and EM, and contracting CD8+ clones within EMRA. There were some responding clones in pre-infection memory, which suggested that cross-reactive memory had joined.

V was cut by 0 bases and J by 0 bases, with 9 bases left in between. Germline CDR1 KGHSH, CDR2 LQKENI. The CDR3 has 15 amino acids. The source is an adult woman who had mild COVID-19 (a few samples of this study predate the infection). Cell type and time point are not known. Input material: PBMCs or a T cell subset sorted from them (not recorded which). The chain links TRBV18 to TRBJ2-7; D is perhaps TRBD1 or TRBD2 (5 bases each). Here the CDR3 reads CASSPPGDPSYEQYF. CDR3 DNA sequence: TGTGCCAGCTCACCACCGGGGGACCCCTCCTACGAGCAGTACTTC.